The clone carrying this T cell receptor (beta chain) has only a few counts. What it recognizes is unknown. This entry is derived from a study of response to subunit inactivated influenza vaccine. Whole-study results and caveats: Only a handful of new T cells, the authors suggested, are recruited with each seasonal influenza vaccination.

TCRdb re-called the RT-PCR reads through MiXCR, storing one row per CDR3 protein. The sample lists about 620,000 distinct CDR3 sequences, roughly 12% seen once, with roughly 10% in the top ten. Germline V CDR1 and CDR2: LGHNA, YNFKEQ. CDR3 length: 14 amino acids. Trimming stripped 0 bases from V and 2 bases from J, with 8 bases between. The chain carries TRBV4-2 and TRBJ2-7, with unresolved D. The sample here was PBMCs from blood, taken on the day of vaccination. The origin of this receptor is a man between 50 and 59 years old who received an inactivated influenza vaccine. CDR3 nucleotides: TGTGCCAGCAGCCAAGATGGGGATACCTACGAGCAGTACTTC. The encoded protein is CASSQDGDTYEQYF.